Detailed here is one T cell receptor beta chain. The data were obtained in a study of shared clonotypes between healthy human individuals. In the study overall: Aged 18 to 49, the donors were two women and three men.

Per the germline V gene, CDR1 is MGHDK and CDR2 is SYGVNS. The CDR3 runs to 13 residues. V lost 3 bases and J lost 7, with 12 bases in between. Measured with immunoSEQ multiplex PCR; TCRdb has only the in-frame clones, and not every one. The table shows 550,000 to 700,000 clones, with about 80% occurring only once. The specimen was memory CD4+ T cells sorted from blood. Indicated subset: CD45RA-negative fraction. This TCR was recovered from a woman in her 30s in good health. The rearrangement links TRBV25-1 to TRBJ1-1; D remains unclear. The CDR3 DNA reads TGTGCCAGCAGTGAGCTCCGGTCAGATGAAGCTTTCTTT. Protein product: CASSELRSDEAFF.